A single sample gave rise to the 25 T cell receptor beta chains below, sequenced in a study of blood T cells in healthy people across ages. Next came a second PCR, run for roughly 6 to 11 cycles, which used a sample-barcoded 5' primer along with a J-beta primer mix. TCRdb itself ran the 5' RACE reads through MiXCR, one entry per CDR3 protein. The sample includes about 640,000 distinct CDR3 sequences, 58% seen only once; the top ten take about two fifths. Sample: blood. These receptors all come from a man in his 60s in good health.

The gene calls are TRBV20-1 and TRBJ1-6; D may be TRBD1 (5 bases). Germline V gene data show CDR1 as DFQATT and CDR2 as SNEGSKA (reference sequence). Trimming pared 4 bases from V and 7 bases from J, leaving 14 bases between. The CDR3 spans 14 residues. The CDR3 nucleotides are TGCAGTGCTACAGGGCGCGCCTGGAATTCACCCCTCCACTTT. This translates into CSATGRAWNSPLHF.

This clonotype was found a few times. The chain couples TRBV9 to TRBJ2-5; no reliable D call. Trimming stripped 0 bases from V and 5 bases from J, with 8 bases between. Germline V gene lookup returns CDR1 SGDLS and CDR2 YYNGEE. The CDR3 contains 13 residues. DNA of the CDR3: TGTGCCAGCAGCGTAGTGCCATCCGAGACCCAGTACTTC. Translation: CASSVVPSETQYF.

This chain links TRBV7-9 with TRBJ2-5; tentatively, D is TRBD1 (5 bases). The J call is in doubt because the DNA end fits TRBJ2-7 better. Per the germline V gene, CDR1 is SEHNR and CDR2 is FQNEAQ (reference sequence). The CDR3 extends over 14 amino acids. The CDR3 spells CASSRAGNPSEQYF. The CDR3 nucleotides are TGTGCCAGCAGCCGGGCAGGGAACCCCAGCGAGCAGTACTTC.

A few counts support this clonotype. It is unclear where the CDR3 begins or ends on the DNA, so no DNA is shown, and the CDR3 is as TCRdb lists it. This chain links TRBV7-5 with TRBJ1-1; the table's D call, TRBD1, was not checked against the DNA. TRBV7-5 corresponds to a pseudogene. Including both end residues, the CDR3 is 21 amino acids long. CDR3 region: CISVPEALGGGPGGRHTEAFF.

V usage is TRBV7-2 and J usage is TRBJ1-1; D gene uncertain. The CDR3 covers 15 residues. Germline CDR1 is SGHTA and CDR2 is FQGNSA. Trimming removed 1 base from V and 1 base from J, with 10 bases in between. The chain's CDR3 is CASSLVTTANTEAFF. CDR3 nucleotides: TGTGCCAGCAGCTTAGTCACAACAGCGAACACTGAAGCTTTCTTT.

The V gene is TRBV4-1, the J gene TRBJ1-5; maybe TRBD1 (5 bases). V gave up 0 bases and J gave up 2 bases, with 11 bases separating them. This CDR3 is 16 amino acids long. Germline values: CDR1 MGHRA, CDR2 YSYEKL. The CDR3 sequence: CASSQEGGGGNQPQHF. The CDR3 bases are TGCGCCAGCAGCCAAGAAGGTGGAGGGGGCAATCAGCCCCAGCATTTT.

V is TRBV3-1 and J is TRBJ2-1; TRBD2 matches at 7 bases. The CDR3 is 15 amino acids. V was pared by 4 bases and J by 2 bases, with 5 bases of the junction left unmatched. From germline, CDR1 is LGHDT and CDR2 YNNKEL (reference sequence). The chain's CDR3 is CASSLSGPAYNEQFF. The CDR3 nucleotides read TGTGCCAGCAGCCTTAGCGGGCCGGCCTACAATGAGCAGTTCTTC.

This clonotype occurred a few times. J is TRBJ1-2 and V is TRBV20-1; a weak D match, TRBD1 (6 bases). Deletions cut 3 bases from V and 4 bases from J, with 12 bases between. CDR1 is DFQATT and CDR2 is SNEGSKA in the germline V gene (reference sequence). The CDR3 has 13 amino acids. The CDR3 nucleotides read TGCAGTGCTAGGAGATCGGACAGCTATGGCTACACCTTC. It translates to CSARRSDSYGYTF.

In this sample, this clonotype turned up once. The J gene is TRBJ1-2, the V gene TRBV5-4, with D maybe TRBD1 (6 bases). V was trimmed by 5 bases and J by 2 bases, leaving 13 bases between them. Germline CDR1 reads SGHNT; CDR2 reads YYREEE (reference sequence). The CDR3 runs to 14 residues. The CDR3 spells CASRTTGRNYGYTF. Here the CDR3 DNA reads TGTGCCAGCAGGACCACAGGGAGGAACTATGGCTACACCTTC. Full variable domain (rest looked up from reference TRBV5-4 and TRBJ1-2): ETGVTQSPTHLIKTRGQQVTLRCSSQSGHNTVSWYQQALGQGPQFIFQYYREEENGRGNFPPRFSGLQFPNYSSELNVNALELDDSALYLCASRTTGRNYGYTFGSGTRLTVV.

Here the CDR3 reads CASRRRSGYQETQYF. The CDR3 DNA reads as TGTGCCAGCAGACGGAGAAGCGGCTACCAAGAGACCCAGTACTTC. V gene TRBV7-6 combines with J gene TRBJ2-5; maybe TRBD2 (5 bases). V was shortened by 6 bases and J by 0 bases, with 14 bases between the two germline ends. This CDR3 spans 15 amino acids. Germline V lookup: CDR1 SGHVS, CDR2 FNYEAQ.

In its sample, this clonotype was seen a few times. V and J are TRBV11-1 and TRBJ2-1; 8 bases are shared with TRBD2. J lost 8 bases, V lost 3 bases, and 15 bases had no gene match. The germline V gene encodes CDR1 SGHAT and CDR2 FQDESV (reference sequence). The CDR3 sequence is 17 residues long. CDR3 coding DNA: TGTGCCAGCAGCTTGACGGGGGGGCTCTCCAGTTTCTATGAGCAGTTCTTC. It codes for CASSLTGGLSSFYEQFF.

This clonotype was counted only a few times. V is TRBV5-1 and J is TRBJ1-1, with D unclear. Trimming removed 4 bases from V and 1 base from J, with 8 bases in between. Germline loops: CDR1 SGHRS, CDR2 YFSETQ. This CDR3 comprises 13 residues. This chain's CDR3 is CASSPEPNTEAFF. The CDR3 coding sequence is TGCGCCAGCAGCCCCGAGCCGAACACTGAAGCTTTCTTT.

This clonotype appeared a few times. The chain uses TRBV7-9 and TRBJ1-1; D is unresolved. V was clipped by 7 bases and J by 1 base, with 13 bases between them. The CDR3 is made up of 14 amino acids. Germline V CDR1 and CDR2: SEHNR, FQNEAQ (reference sequence). In DNA form, the CDR3 reads TGTGCCAGCAACTCCGCCCTCCAGAACACTGAAGCTTTCTTT. Its protein is CASNSALQNTEAFF.

This clonotype appeared a few times. The chain is built from TRBV12-3 or TRBV12-4 and TRBJ2-1; tentatively, D is TRBD1 or TRBD2 (5 bases each). The V gene lost 7 bases and the J gene lost 0 bases, with 25 bases spanning the gap. This CDR3 contains 19 residues. The CDR3 DNA is TGTGCCAGCACTTCCCGGGACCACGGGGCTCTAAGCTCCTACAATGAGCAGTTCTTC. Its protein is CASTSRDHGALSSYNEQFF.

This clonotype was found a few times. V is TRBV20-1 and J is TRBJ2-5, with 7 bases aligning to TRBD1. The V gene's germline CDR1 is DFQATT and CDR2 SNEGSKA (reference sequence). Trimming cost V 4 bases and J 11 bases; bases outside gene matches: 13. This CDR3 region has 13 residues. The DNA of the CDR3 is TGCAGTGCTACCGGGACAGATGGGTGGGTGCAGTACTTC. Protein: CSATGTDGWVQYF.

This clonotype has a handful of counts. A read error may explain this, as a much larger clone is one base away. The chain couples TRBV10-2 to TRBJ2-7; TRBD1 or TRBD2 may be the D gene (5 bases each). This CDR3 has 13 amino acids. Germline V lookup: CDR1 WSHSY, CDR2 SAAADI. Trimming pared 3 bases from V and 7 bases from J, leaving 13 bases between. This CDR3 reads CASSDTRGNEQYF. The CDR3 DNA is TGCGCCAGCAGTGATACTAGGGGCAATGAGCAGTACTTC.

The chain couples TRBV19 to TRBJ1-2, with D maybe TRBD1 (5 bases). CDR3 length equals 11 residues. V was pared by 7 bases and J by 10 bases, with 13 bases between. Germline V gene sequence: CDR1 LNHDA, CDR2 SQIVND (reference sequence). In DNA, the CDR3 is TGTGCCAGTAACCTTGGACAAGCCTACACCTTC. This encodes CASNLGQAYTF.

The chain has TRBV4-1 and TRBJ2-5, with D possibly matching TRBD2 (6 bases). The CDR3 consists of 17 residues. V lost 1 base, J lost 5 bases, and 20 bases lay in between. CDR1 MGHRA and CDR2 YSYEKL come from the germline V gene. The CDR3 loop reads CASSQVPPGDPRETQYF. Written as DNA, the CDR3 is TGCGCCAGCAGCCAAGTCCCGCCGGGAGACCCCCGTGAGACCCAGTACTTC.

This clonotype is a singleton in its sample. V gene TRBV10-3 combines with J gene TRBJ1-4; D possibly corresponds to TRBD1 (5 bases). The V end lost 4 bases, the J end lost 4 bases, and 10 bases lay between the germline ends. The CDR3 is 14 amino acids. The germline V gene encodes CDR1 ENHRY and CDR2 SYGVKD. The DNA of the CDR3 is TGTGCCATCAGTGGGGGACGGGATAATGAAAAACTGTTTTTT. It is translated as CAISGGRDNEKLFF.

The genes are TRBV27 and TRBJ2-7; tentatively, D is TRBD1 (6 bases). Germline lookup yields CDR1 MNHEY and CDR2 SMNVEV (reference sequence). The V end was cut by 2 bases, the J end by 2 bases, with 10 bases between. This CDR3 comprises 14 residues. The CDR3 loop is CASSLVDSPYEQYF. The CDR3 bases are TGTGCCAGCAGTTTAGTGGACAGTCCCTACGAGCAGTACTTC.

The CDR3 here is CASSLAGLIQYF. The CDR3 DNA reads TGTGCCAGCAGTTTGGCAGGCCTCATTCAGTACTTC. The rearrangement joins TRBV28 to TRBJ2-4; D not certain. CDR3 length: 12 residues. V dropped 3 bases and J dropped 9 bases, with 9 bases sitting between them. Germline V gives CDR1 MDHEN, CDR2 SYDVKM.

This clonotype turned up a few times. The chain carries TRBV29-1 and TRBJ2-5; D may be TRBD1 (5 bases). The CDR3 has 13 residues. The germline CDR1 and CDR2 sequences are SQVTM and ANQGSEA. V was shortened by 7 bases and J by 4 bases, with 16 bases between the two germline ends. CDR3 bases: TGCAGCGCAACAGGATACCCAAGAGAGACCCAGTACTTC. Protein: CSATGYPRETQYF.

The CDR3 region has the DNA TGCGCCAGCAGCGTTGGACAGGGAAGGGCCTACGAGCAGTACTTC. It is translated as CASSVGQGRAYEQYF. The chain joins TRBV5-1 to TRBJ2-7; 8 bases are shared with TRBD1. In germline, CDR1 is SGHRS, CDR2 YFSETQ. The CDR3 totals 15 residues. V lost 4 bases and J lost 2; bases outside the gene matches: 8.

This clonotype showed up just a few times. The chain has TRBV10-3 and TRBJ2-1; D is possibly TRBD1 (6 bases). The V and J ends lost 10 bases and 8 bases respectively, with 21 bases between them. The CDR3 extends over 14 amino acids. Germline CDR1 and CDR2: ENHRY and SYGVKD. The CDR3 here is CATAEQGIEDEQFF. In nucleotides, the CDR3 is TGTGCCACCGCTGAACAGGGCATTGAAGATGAGCAGTTCTTC.

This clonotype was detected once. A read error may produce the germline difference seen at one junction end. The rearrangement joins TRBV6-5 to TRBJ1-2; D is undetermined. This CDR3 has 17 amino acids. Per the germline V gene, CDR1 is MNHEY and CDR2 is SVGAGI. The CDR3 DNA reads TGTACCAGCAGTTACCGGGAGATAGGGTCAGGAGATAATGGCTACACCTTC. It specifies CTSSYREIGSGDNGYTF.